These T cell receptor beta chains were read from a single sample in a study of cytomegalovirus exposure and HLA in healthy donors. The table came from immunoSEQ multiplex PCR; TCRdb's copy has only in-frame clones and leaves some out. Of 280,000 or so clones in the sample, 85% to 90% were seen once. Material: PBMCs. These TCRs come from a woman aged 18-29 years in good health and CMV-seronegative. The CDR3 runs from the conserved cysteine through the conserved F or W. D genes are given only for firm matches. Some rows mark clone size as missing; the rest say once, few, many or name a class of expanded clone.

abundance	v_gene	d_gene	j_gene	CDR3nt	CDR3aa
-	TRBV19	TRBD1	TRBJ1-2	TGTGCCAGTAGTCTTCAGGGGGCCCCTAACTATGGCTACACCTTC	CASSLQGAPNYGYTF
-	TRBV5-1	TRBD1	TRBJ2-3	TGCGCCAGCAGCCCCAGAGGGGACAGGGAAGGTTGGTCGCAGTATTTT	CASSPRGDREGWSQYF
once	TRBV12-5	TRBD2	TRBJ2-1	TGTGCTAGTGCTGCTAGCGGGAGTCTCCAGTTCTTC	CASAASGSLQFF
-	TRBV6-1	-	TRBJ2-3	TGTGCCAGCAGTGATGGGGCGCGGTTCGGCGGCACAGATACGCAGTATTTT	CASSDGARFGGTDTQYF
-	TRBV27	-	TRBJ1-1	TGTGCCAGCAGTCTTGGCGGGAAGAACACTGAAGCTTTCTTT	CASSLGGKNTEAFF
-	TRBV7-6	TRBD2	TRBJ2-3	TGTGCCAGCAGCTCGGTTCGGGAGGACACAGATACGCAGTATTTT	CASSSVREDTDTQYF
-	TRBV10-1	-	TRBJ2-1	TGCGCCAGCAGTGCTGGGAGCAGGGAGCAGTTCTTC	CASSAGSREQFF
-	TRBV28	TRBD1	TRBJ1-2	TGTGCCAGCAGTTTCGGGACAGGGAACTATGGCTACACCTTC	CASSFGTGNYGYTF
-	TRBV27	-	TRBJ2-5	TGTGCCAGCAGTTCCAGGCAAGAGACCCAGTACTTC	CASSSRQETQYF
-	TRBV2	-	TRBJ2-7	TGTGCCAGCAGAGTGGACAGAACCTACGAGCAGTACTTC	CASRVDRTYEQYF
-	TRBV5-1	-	TRBJ2-2	TGCGCCAGCAGCGCCCAACAGGGCCCGAACACCGGGGAGCTGTTTTTT	CASSAQQGPNTGELFF
-	TRBV30	-	TRBJ1-2	TGTGCCCGGGGGGCGTCTGTGGGAGGAATCTATGGCTACACCTTC	CARGASVGGIYGYTF
-	TRBV6-1	TRBD2	TRBJ2-3	TGTGCCAGCAAGAGAACGGCCGGGGGGGATACGCAGTATTTT	CASKRTAGGDTQYF
-	TRBV2	-	TRBJ2-6	TGTGCCAGCAACGCACCCACAAGCTCTGGGGCCAACGTCCTGACTTTC	CASNAPTSSGANVLTF
-	TRBV28	-	TRBJ1-3	TGTGCCAGCAGTTTCAGTCACCACGGAAACACCATATATTTT	CASSFSHHGNTIYF
-	TRBV27	TRBD2	TRBJ2-3	TGTGCCAGCGGACTAGCGGATACGCAGTATTTT	CASGLADTQYF